The clone carrying this TCR beta chain was detected only once. Clones were sequenced by immunoSEQ multiplex PCR, and TCRdb holds only the in-frame ones, with some missing. The table includes some 86,000 clones, 93% detected once. The record originates from a study of cytomegalovirus exposure and HLA in healthy donors. Germline-derived CDR1 and CDR2 are MNHEY and SMNVEV (reference sequence). Trimming took 5 bases from V and 2 from J; bases not matched to a gene: 16. This CDR3 contains 19 residues. This clonotype originated in a woman under 40 in good health and CMV-seronegative. The source material was PBMCs. This chain links TRBV27 with TRBJ2-3, with 10 bases matching TRBD2. The CDR3 loop is CASSTSIPGTSVPTDTQYF. The CDR3 nucleotides are TGTGCCAGCAGTACTTCAATACCCGGGACTAGCGTTCCCACAGATACGCAGTATTTT.